These T cell receptor beta chains were read from a single sample in a study of T cells in Graves' hyperthyroidism and ophthalmopathy. TCRdb processed the multiplex PCR reads anew with MiXCR; each CDR3 protein has one entry. Here the sample spans over 500,000 distinct CDR3 sequences, under 20% being singletons. The sample consisted of blood. The source is a woman between 18 and 29 years old with Graves' ophthalmopathy. Both conserved end residues are part of each CDR3. The D gene is left open where the match is weak. Size tells how often a clone was seen (once, few, many) or the class of an expanded clone, and some rows leave it out.

>-|many|TRBV27|TRBJ2-5
TGTGCCAGCAGTCCCAGGGGACCCCAAGAGACCCAGTACTTC
CASSPRGPQETQYF
>TRBD1|few|TRBV20-1|TRBJ1-5
TGCAGTGCCATCTCCGGGACAGGGGATAGCAATCAGCCCCAGCATTTT
CSAISGTGDSNQPQHF
>TRBD1|-|TRBV27|TRBJ1-2
TGTGCCAGCAGGGGGACAGGGAAGTATGGCTACACCTTC
CASRGTGKYGYTF
>TRBD2|few|TRBV27|TRBJ2-3
TGTGCCAGCAGTTCCCTATCCACCGGGGGGGCCTTCCGGACGCAGTATTTT
CASSSLSTGGAFRTQYF
>-|-|TRBV2|TRBJ1-1
TGTGCCAGCAAGGGCCGGGGGGCCTCTGAAGCTTTCTTT
CASKGRGASEAFF
>-|-|TRBV20-1|TRBJ1-2
TGCAGTGCTAGGACAGGTTATGGCTACACCTTC
CSARTGYGYTF
>-|many|TRBV30|TRBJ1-5
TGTGCCTGGGGCAGGGAGAGTCACAATCAGCCCCAGCATTTT
CAWGRESHNQPQHF
>TRBD1|many|TRBV5-1|TRBJ1-2
TGCGCCAGCAGCGAGGGGACAGGGGGGTATGGCTACACCTTC
CASSEGTGGYGYTF
>TRBD1|-|TRBV27|TRBJ2-7
TGTGCCAGCAGTTTATACAGGGGGGCGGCCGGGGACAGAGGGTCCTACGAGCAGTACTTC
CASSLYRGAAGDRGSYEQYF
>-|-|TRBV20-1|TRBJ2-1
TGCAGTGCCTCTGATGACGGACAAGGGTCGACCAGCTCCTACAATGAGCAGTTCTTC
CSASDDGQGSTSSYNEQFF
>TRBD1|many|TRBV9|TRBJ1-3
TGTGCCAGCAGCGGAAGCACAGGGGGCCATGACTTCTCTGGAAACACCATATATTTT
CASSGSTGGHDFSGNTIYF
>TRBD2|-|TRBV27|TRBJ2-3
TGTGCCAGCAGTTTGGGACTAGCGGGTGGGCGAGATACGCAGTATTTT
CASSLGLAGGRDTQYF
>TRBD1|few|TRBV7-8|TRBJ1-2
TGTGCCAGCAGCTTACGGGACAGGGGGCCCGGTGGCTACACCTTC
CASSLRDRGPGGYTF
>TRBD1|many|TRBV7-9|TRBJ2-7
TGTGCCAGCAGCCCACGAACTCTCGGACAGGGAAGTTACGAGCAGTACTTC
CASSPRTLGQGSYEQYF
>TRBD2|many|TRBV11-2|TRBJ2-5
TGTGCCAGCACCCCGGGGGAGGGTGAGACCCAGTACTTC
CASTPGEGETQYF
>-|few|TRBV12-3/TRBV12-4|TRBJ1-5
TGTGCCAGCAGATCAGGGGAGAGCAATCAGCCCCAGCATTTT
CASRSGESNQPQHF
>-|-|TRBV5-8|TRBJ2-3
TGTGCCAGCACCGTGGGAAGGGGCCTGGGAGATACGCAGTATTTT
CASTVGRGLGDTQYF
>-|few|TRBV7-9|TRBJ1-1
TGTGCCAGCAGCTTAAGCGGAGAGACTGAAGCTTTCTTT
CASSLSGETEAFF
>TRBD2|-|TRBV9|TRBJ2-1
TGTGCCAGCAGCGGACACGGACTAGCGGGAGTCTACAATGAGCAGTTCTTC
CASSGHGLAGVYNEQFF
>TRBD2|few|TRBV19|TRBJ2-1
TGTGCCAGTAGTGTTGCTAGCGGGGCGCACTCCTACAATGAGCAGTTCTTC
CASSVASGAHSYNEQFF
>TRBD1|-|TRBV28|TRBJ2-3
TGTGCCAGCAGTCTCCATCGGACAGGGAGCACAGATACGCAGTATTTT
CASSLHRTGSTDTQYF
>TRBD2|-|TRBV19|TRBJ2-5
TGTGCCAGTAGTAGTTTTAAACAGGCTAGCGGGGGTCTTGAGACCCAGTACTTC
CASSSFKQASGGLETQYF
>-|few|TRBV20-1|TRBJ1-5
TGCAGTGCTAGAAGGCAGGGGCAAAATCAGCCCCAGCATTTT
CSARRQGQNQPQHF
>TRBD1|many|TRBV7-2|TRBJ2-3
TGTGCCAGCAGCTTAGCCAGGGGGCGGACAGATACGCAGTATTTT
CASSLARGRTDTQYF
>-|-|TRBV29-1|TRBJ1-3
TGCAGCGTTGGCGGCGGGGACTTTAGCTCTGGAAACACCATATATTTT
CSVGGGDFSSGNTIYF
>-|few|TRBV9|TRBJ1-2
TGTGCCAGCAGCCCAGATCTGGGGGCGGCTGGCTACACCTTC
CASSPDLGAAGYTF
>-|many|TRBV13|TRBJ2-7
TGTGCCAGCAGCACGGGACTGGCCTACGAGCAGTACTTC
CASSTGLAYEQYF
>-|many|TRBV20-1|TRBJ1-1
TGCAGTGCTTTTCTAGGGGCGTGGGGCACTGAAGCTTTCTTT
CSAFLGAWGTEAFF
>TRBD2|few|TRBV7-2|TRBJ2-3
TGTGCCAGCAGCTCGGGACTAGCGCCGTCGGCTGCGCAGTATTTT
CASSSGLAPSAAQYF
>TRBD1|-|TRBV10-1|TRBJ1-1
TGCGCCAGCAGTGAGTCGAGAGGGGGCCGGAACACTGAAGCTTTCTTT
CASSESRGGRNTEAFF
>TRBD2|many|TRBV20-1|TRBJ2-3
TGCAGTGCTAGAAAAGGACTAGCGGGGGAGAGTTACACAGATACGCAGTATTTT
CSARKGLAGESYTDTQYF
>-|-|TRBV10-3|TRBJ1-4
TGTGCCATCAGTGAGTCGGTCGGGGGTGGTGAAAAACTGTTTTTT
CAISESVGGGEKLFF
>-|-|TRBV11-2|TRBJ2-2
TGTGCCAGCAGTGGCGTAGCCGGGGAGCTGTTTTTT
CASSGVAGELFF